The 28 T cell receptor beta chains below come from one sample, sequenced in a study of OX40 agonist ivuxolimab in advanced cancers. Produced via immunoSEQ multiplex PCR; TCRdb's table is partial and in-frame only. Of fewer than 40,000 clones listed, around nine tenths are singletons. Sequenced here: CD4+ or CD8+ T cells sorted from blood, sampled in a trial of the OX40 agonist ivuxolimab. These receptors were obtained from an adult with an advanced solid tumor such as melanoma, head and neck, liver or kidney cancer.

The rearrangement joins TRBV2 to TRBJ2-3; the D call may be TRBD1 or TRBD2 (5 bases each). The CDR3 has 12 residues. V was clipped by 9 bases and J by 4 bases, with 11 bases between them. Germline V CDR1 and CDR2: SNHLY, FYNNEI. CDR3 nucleotides: TGTGCCAGTTCTGGGGGTGCAGATACGCAGTATTTT. Residues: CASSGGADTQYF.

The J gene is TRBJ1-5, the V gene TRBV9, with D unresolved. The CDR3 extends over 13 amino acids. Germline lookup yields CDR1 SGDLS and CDR2 YYNGEE. Trimming removed 6 bases at V and 2 bases at J, with 9 bases between. CDR3 loop: CASKLVGNQPQHF. CDR3 nucleotide sequence: TGTGCCAGCAAACTGGTCGGCAATCAGCCCCAGCATTTT.

The rearrangement joins TRBV19 to TRBJ2-7; the match to TRBD2 covers 8 bases. J lost 3 bases, V lost 5 bases, and 9 bases had no gene match. CDR1 is LNHDA and CDR2 is SQIVND in the germline V gene (reference sequence). This CDR3 is 15 amino acids long. For the CDR3, the DNA is TGTGCCAGTAGTCGCAGTAGCGGGATGAGCTACGAGCAGTACTTC. Its translation: CASSRSSGMSYEQYF.

This clone has a single count. The chain recombines TRBV30 with TRBJ1-4, with TRBD1 identical over 7 bases. In germline, CDR1 is GTSNPN, CDR2 SVGIG (reference sequence). The CDR3 runs 16 residues. With 1 base clipped from V and 4 bases from J, the junction kept 9 bases outside the gene matches. The CDR3 coding sequence is TGTGCCTGGAGTGCTTCTTCCAGGGGGGATAATGAAAAACTGTTTTTT. It encodes CAWSASSRGDNEKLFF.

The J gene is TRBJ1-6, the V gene TRBV11-2, with 7 bases lining up with TRBD1. The V gene's germline CDR1 is SGHAT and CDR2 FQNNGV. Unmatched junction bases numbered 7, after V lost 5 bases and J lost 6 bases. The CDR3 totals 15 residues. The DNA of the CDR3 is TGTGCCAGCAGCGCCCGGACAGGCACTAATTCACCCCTCCACTTT. It specifies CASSARTGTNSPLHF.

The chain carries TRBV18 and TRBJ2-7; perhaps D is TRBD1 or TRBD2 (5 bases each). Germline CDR1 is KGHSH and CDR2 is LQKENI. This CDR3 has 12 residues. The V end lost 4 bases, the J end lost 7 bases, and 11 bases lay between the germline ends. The CDR3: CASSLQGPEQYF. CDR3 bases: TGTGCCAGCTCACTGCAGGGACCAGAGCAGTACTTC.

The chain joins TRBV30 to TRBJ1-2; D call uncertain. V was trimmed by 2 bases and J by 8 bases, leaving 9 bases between them. This CDR3 comprises 11 residues. Per the germline V gene, CDR1 is GTSNPN and CDR2 is SVGIG (reference sequence). The CDR3 DNA sequence: TGTGCCTGGAGTAAGGGTCCCGGCTACACCTTC. It specifies CAWSKGPGYTF.

The CDR3 protein is CASISGQGASYTF. CDR3 nucleotide sequence: TGTGCCAGCATTTCGGGACAGGGGGCCAGCTACACCTTC. This chain uses TRBV28 with TRBJ1-2; 12 bases map to TRBD1. Trimming cost V 7 bases and J 9 bases; bases outside gene matches: 6. The germline CDR1 and CDR2 sequences are MDHEN and SYDVKM. The CDR3 is made up of 13 amino acids.

This sequence joins TRBV5-1 and TRBJ1-1; TRBD1 agrees at 9 bases. The CDR3 extends over 14 amino acids. Germline lookup yields CDR1 SGHRS and CDR2 YFSETQ. Trimming took 4 bases from V and 5 from J; bases not matched to a gene: 6. The CDR3 nucleotides are TGCGCCAGCAGCCCGAGGACAGGGGTTACTGAAGCTTTCTTT. It translates to CASSPRTGVTEAFF.

The rearrangement joins TRBV7-2 to TRBJ2-7; no clear D. Trimming took 1 base from V and 6 from J, leaving 25 bases between them. The length of the CDR3 is 18 residues. CDR1 SGHTA and CDR2 FQGNSA come from the germline V gene. The CDR3 DNA is TGTGCCAGCAGCTTAGGACCTGGGTCCTCCCCGTTCGCCTCCGAGCAGTACTTC. Translating gives CASSLGPGSSPFASEQYF.

This chain uses TRBV29-1 with TRBJ2-2; 8 nucleotides line up with TRBD1. Germline CDR1 is SQVTM and CDR2 is ANQGSEA. The junction had 15 bases not matched to a gene; V was cut back by 4 bases and J by 5 bases. There are 17 residues in the CDR3. The CDR3 reads CSVGDRGLVGLTGELFF. Here the CDR3 DNA reads TGCAGCGTTGGTGACAGGGGCCTCGTCGGGTTGACCGGGGAGCTGTTTTTT.

This clone was detected a few times. The gene calls are TRBV5-5 and TRBJ1-2, with a possible D match to TRBD1 (5 bases). Germline V gene data show CDR1 as SGHKS and CDR2 as YYEKEE (reference sequence). With 3 bases removed from V and 0 bases from J, the gap between germline ends came to 18 bases. The CDR3 loop spans 17 amino acids. As DNA, the CDR3 is TGTGCCAGCAGCTCATTCAAGGGGACGGAGGCTAACTATGGCTACACCTTC. Amino acids: CASSSFKGTEANYGYTF.

This chain links TRBV5-4 with TRBJ2-1; 11 nucleotides match TRBD2. CDR1 SGHNT and CDR2 YYREEE come from the germline V gene (reference sequence). V lost 0 bases, J lost 4 bases, and 6 bases stayed unmatched. The CDR3 consists of 17 residues. CDR3 amino acids: CASSLGALAGVYNEQFF. CDR3 nucleotides: TGTGCCAGCAGCTTGGGTGCACTAGCGGGGGTTTACAATGAGCAGTTCTTC.

The chain is built from TRBV29-1 and TRBJ1-2; the match to TRBD1 covers 8 bases. This CDR3 contains 12 residues. Germline V gene sequence: CDR1 SQVTM, CDR2 ANQGSEA. With V trimmed by 7 bases and J by 4 bases, 5 bases remained unmatched. This CDR3 reads CSAYTGGYGYTF. The CDR3 region has the DNA TGCAGCGCCTATACAGGGGGCTATGGCTACACCTTC.

The V and J genes are TRBV28 and TRBJ1-2; TRBD1 agrees at 8 bases. Germline trimming cut 6 bases from V and 5 bases from J; bases unmatched to any gene: 17. CDR3 size: 17 residues. Germline lookup yields CDR1 MDHEN and CDR2 SYDVKM. The CDR3 region has the DNA TGTGCCAGCAGGCCTAACCTCCTTGGACAGGGACTATATGGCTACACCTTC. It translates to CASRPNLLGQGLYGYTF.

The chain joins TRBV27 to TRBJ2-1; D possibly corresponds to TRBD1 (6 bases). Per the germline V gene, CDR1 is MNHEY and CDR2 is SMNVEV (reference sequence). This CDR3 is 13 amino acids long. V lost 3 bases and J 9 bases, leaving 12 bases between the germline ends. CDR3 region: CASSLIQQGEQFF. In DNA form, the CDR3 reads TGTGCCAGCAGTTTGATTCAACAGGGTGAGCAGTTCTTC.

The chain employs TRBV19 and TRBJ2-5; TRBD2 matches at 9 bases. V lost 3 bases and J lost 5; bases outside the gene matches: 1. The CDR3 contains 13 residues. Germline V gene lookup returns CDR1 LNHDA and CDR2 SQIVND (reference sequence). The CDR3 loop reads CASSMGTSETQYF. CDR3 DNA: TGTGCCAGTAGTATGGGGACTAGCGAGACCCAGTACTTC.

The chain has TRBV6-6 and TRBJ1-1; no clear D gene. Trimming left V 4 bases short and J 1 base short, with 10 bases between. Per the germline V gene, CDR1 is MNHNY and CDR2 is SVGAGI (reference sequence). The CDR3 totals 14 residues. CDR3 region: CASSSTGRNTEAFF. The CDR3 DNA reads as TGTGCCAGCAGTTCCACCGGACGGAACACTGAAGCTTTCTTT.

The chain combines TRBV18 with TRBJ1-1, with a possible D match to TRBD1 (6 bases). Germline CDR1 and CDR2: KGHSH and LQKENI. V shed 3 bases and J shed 1 base, with 21 bases lying between them. The CDR3 has 18 residues. The CDR3 sequence is CASSPMMQGTGGNTEAFF. DNA of the CDR3: TGTGCCAGCTCACCGATGATGCAGGGGACTGGGGGGAACACTGAAGCTTTCTTT.

The gene calls are TRBV4-1 and TRBJ2-2; 13 bases match TRBD2. CDR3 length equals 17 residues. The germline V gene has CDR1 MGHRA and CDR2 YSYEKL. Trimming at V came to 7 bases and at J to 6 bases, leaving 11 bases not matched to a gene. As DNA, the CDR3 is TGCGCCAGCAACACCATCGGACTAGCGGGAGCCCCCGGGGAGCTGTTTTTT. It encodes CASNTIGLAGAPGELFF.

This rearrangement joins TRBV7-3 to TRBJ2-2, with a weak D call TRBD2 (5 bases). Per the germline V gene, CDR1 is SGHTA and CDR2 is FQGTGA. V was cut by 5 bases and J by 15 bases, with 19 bases left in between. The CDR3 spans 13 residues. The CDR3 is CASSPSRGLEVFF. In DNA, the CDR3 is TGTGCCAGCAGCCCATCGAGAGGGCTTGAGGTGTTTTTT.

The genes are TRBV29-1 and TRBJ2-6; D gene ambiguous. V was cut by 6 bases and J by 0 bases, with 9 bases left in between. The CDR3 spans 14 residues. CDR1 is SQVTM and CDR2 is ANQGSEA in the germline V gene. CDR3 in DNA: TGCAGCGTAGAAAGAGCCTCTGGGGCCAACGTCCTGACTTTC. Its translation: CSVERASGANVLTF.

As regards this clone: This same CDR3 is encoded by further DNA sequences in the sample. The chain is built from TRBV29-1 and TRBJ2-2; D is perhaps TRBD2 (7 bases). The germline gives CDR1 SQVTM, CDR2 ANQGSEA. V dropped 7 bases and J dropped 6 bases, with 18 bases sitting between them. The CDR3 covers 14 residues. CDR3 bases: TGCAGCGCCTGGGGGAGGGGGGATGCCGGGGAGCTGTTTTTT. As protein: CSAWGRGDAGELFF.

With respect to this clone: This CDR3 is also generated by other DNA sequences in the sample. The chain recombines TRBV10-2 with TRBJ1-6; no clear D gene. The CDR3 is made up of 13 amino acids. Germline CDR1 reads WSHSY; CDR2 reads SAAADI. The V end lost 2 bases, the J end lost 6 bases, and 5 bases lay between the germline ends. The CDR3 DNA reads as TGCGCCAGCAGTGAGGGCGGTAATTCACCCCTCCACTTT. This sequence encodes CASSEGGNSPLHF.

The sample holds one count of this clone. This chain joins TRBV10-3 and TRBJ1-2; 7 nucleotides match TRBD1. Germline CDR1 is ENHRY and CDR2 is SYGVKD. With V trimmed by 5 bases and J by 6 bases, 6 bases remained unmatched. The CDR3 has 13 residues. CDR3: CAISPQGINGYTF. The CDR3 DNA reads TGTGCCATCAGTCCACAGGGGATAAATGGCTACACCTTC.

The gene calls are TRBV5-1 and TRBJ2-3; D remains ambiguous. The CDR3 runs to 15 residues. In germline, CDR1 is SGHRS, CDR2 YFSETQ. The ends were cut back, 0 bases at V and 3 bases at J, with 11 bases in the middle. The CDR3 spells CASSLDKLRTDTQYF. The DNA of the CDR3 is TGCGCCAGCAGCTTGGACAAGCTTCGGACAGATACGCAGTATTTT.

The rearrangement uses TRBV9 and TRBJ2-5; D remains unclear. Trimming removed 0 bases from V and 4 bases from J, with 10 bases in between. CDR1 and CDR2 (germline): SGDLS, YYNGEE. CDR3 size: 14 residues. The CDR3 DNA reads TGTGCCAGCAGCGTAGCGGACCGGCCAGAGACCCAGTACTTC. Translated, it gives CASSVADRPETQYF.

The rearrangement joins TRBV15 to TRBJ2-1, with 9 nucleotides matching TRBD1. The CDR3 is 14 residues long. The V gene's germline CDR1 is LNHNV and CDR2 YYDKDF (reference sequence). J was trimmed by 7 bases and V by 5 bases; bases with no gene match: 6. The CDR3 nucleotides are TGTGCCACCAGCTACGGACAGGGGAAAAATGAGCAGTTCTTC. Protein product: CATSYGQGKNEQFF.